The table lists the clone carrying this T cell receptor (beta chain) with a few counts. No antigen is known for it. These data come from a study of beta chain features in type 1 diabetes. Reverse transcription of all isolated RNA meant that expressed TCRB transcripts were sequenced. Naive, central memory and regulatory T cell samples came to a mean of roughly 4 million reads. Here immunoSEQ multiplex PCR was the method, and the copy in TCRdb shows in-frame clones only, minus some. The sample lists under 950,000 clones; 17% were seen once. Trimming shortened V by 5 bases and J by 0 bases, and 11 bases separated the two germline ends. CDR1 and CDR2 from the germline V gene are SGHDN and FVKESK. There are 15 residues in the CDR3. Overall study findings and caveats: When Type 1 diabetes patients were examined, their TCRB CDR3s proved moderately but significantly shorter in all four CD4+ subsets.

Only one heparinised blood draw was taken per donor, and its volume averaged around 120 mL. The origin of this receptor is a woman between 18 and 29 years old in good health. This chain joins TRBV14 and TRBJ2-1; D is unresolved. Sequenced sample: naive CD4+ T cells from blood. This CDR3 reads CASSGHKYSYNEQFF. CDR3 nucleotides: TGTGCCAGCAGCGGCCACAAATACTCCTACAATGAGCAGTTCTTC.